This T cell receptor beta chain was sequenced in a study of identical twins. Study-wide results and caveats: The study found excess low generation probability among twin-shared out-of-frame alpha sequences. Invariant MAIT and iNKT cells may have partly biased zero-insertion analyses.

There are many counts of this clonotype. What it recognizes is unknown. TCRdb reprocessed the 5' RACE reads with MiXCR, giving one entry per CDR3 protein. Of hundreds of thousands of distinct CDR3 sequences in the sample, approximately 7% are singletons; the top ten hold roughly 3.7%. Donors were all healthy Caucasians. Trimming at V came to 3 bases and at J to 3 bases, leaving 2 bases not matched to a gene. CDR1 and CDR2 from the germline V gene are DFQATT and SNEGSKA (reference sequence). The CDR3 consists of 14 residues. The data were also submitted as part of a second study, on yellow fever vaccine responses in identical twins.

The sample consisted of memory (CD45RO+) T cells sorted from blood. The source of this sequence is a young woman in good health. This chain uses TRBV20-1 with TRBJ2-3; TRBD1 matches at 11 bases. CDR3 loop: CSARGTGGTDTQYF. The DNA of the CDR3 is TGCAGTGCTAGGGGGACAGGGGGGACAGATACGCAGTATTTT.